This TCR beta chain is drawn from a study of blood T cell repertoires in COVID-19. Original data processing: Amplification with reference gene primers provided the estimates of nucleated cell counts. Libraries were prepared by immunoSEQ multiplex PCR; TCRdb keeps only in-frame clonotypes and omits some of them. V and J calls and clone size follow that table, whereas D and trimming were derived from the DNA. The table lists 100,000 to 150,000 clones, about 88% of them singletons. Trimming removed 3 bases at V and 1 base at J, with 7 bases between. The CDR3 covers 14 residues. Per the germline V gene, CDR1 is LNHDA and CDR2 is SQIVND (reference sequence). Donors in Cohort 3 who had recovered were those with two negative PCRs, healthcare professional clearance, or resolution of their symptoms.

The source is a woman between 45 and 65 years old who had recovered from COVID-19. The specimen was PBMCs or T cells enriched from blood (not recorded which). The rearrangement uses TRBV19 and TRBJ1-5; D possibly corresponds to TRBD1 (5 bases). DNA of the CDR3: TGTGCCAGTAGTATGCGGGGGAGCAATCAGCCCCAGCATTTT. The encoded protein is CASSMRGSNQPQHF.